Listed below are T cell receptor beta chains from one sample, sequenced in a study of blood T cell repertoires in COVID-19. Profiled with immunoSEQ multiplex PCR; TCRdb holds only in-frame clones, not every one. The table shows 250,000 to 300,000 clones, with 86% occurring only once. Material: peripheral blood. The origin of the receptors is a woman in her thirties with COVID-19, enrolled during active disease. Both conserved end residues are part of each CDR3. The D gene is left open where the match is weak. Size is stated for part of the rows, as once, few or many counts, or as a class when the clone is expanded.

TGTGCCAGCAGCATCATCGGGTATGGGGAGACCCAGTACTTC,CASSIIGYGETQYF,-,-,TRBJ2-5,TRBV5-4
TGTGCCACCAGCCCGTTCCGGGGGGCGGTCAATGAGCAGTTCTTC,CATSPFRGAVNEQFF,-,-,TRBJ2-1,TRBV15
TGTGCCAGCAGTGCTGGTAGAAGCGGGGAGGTCTACGAGCAGTACTTC,CASSAGRSGEVYEQYF,-,TRBD2,TRBJ2-7,TRBV5-6
TGTGCCATCAGTGAGCCCGGACAAGGCTATGGCTACACCTTC,CAISEPGQGYGYTF,-,-,TRBJ1-2,TRBV10-3
TGTGCCAGCAGCCAAGAAACCAGCGGGGGGGCGGATACGCAGTATTTT,CASSQETSGGADTQYF,-,TRBD2,TRBJ2-3,TRBV4-2
TGTGCCAGCAGTTACCTGGGACTAGCGGGGGGCCAAGAGACCCAGTACTTC,CASSYLGLAGGQETQYF,-,TRBD2,TRBJ2-5,TRBV27
TGTGCCAGCAGTGAAGCTTGGGGGCGAGGCACCGGGGAGCTGTTTTTT,CASSEAWGRGTGELFF,-,-,TRBJ2-2,TRBV6-1
TGTGCCAGCAGCGTAGCTGGACAGACCCTGTATGGCTACACCTTC,CASSVAGQTLYGYTF,-,-,TRBJ1-2,TRBV5-6
TGCGCCAGCAGCCTTCACCAGCGGGGGGCCTCCTCCTACGAGCAGTACTTC,CASSLHQRGASSYEQYF,-,TRBD2,TRBJ2-7,TRBV5-1
TGTGCCAGCAGCGCCGGCCAGGTGATAGTAGTAGCCTTC,CASSAGQVIVVAF,-,-,TRBJ1-2,TRBV28
TGTGCCAGCAGTGACAACGGACAGGTGTATAATTCACCCCTCCACTTT,CASSDNGQVYNSPLHF,-,TRBD1,TRBJ1-6,TRBV25-1
TGTGCCAGCAGCCTCATGGCAGATTCCTATGGCTACACCTTC,CASSLMADSYGYTF,-,-,TRBJ1-2,TRBV5-5
TGCGCCAGCAGCCAAGGAGGGGGGAGGGCCACAGATACGCAGTATTTT,CASSQGGGRATDTQYF,few,-,TRBJ2-3,TRBV4-1
TGCGCCAGCAGCCCGTGGAGTGGCAATGAGCAGTTCTTC,CASSPWSGNEQFF,-,-,TRBJ2-1,TRBV5-1
TGTGCCAGCAGTTACGGCGGTAGCACAGATACGCAGTATTTT,CASSYGGSTDTQYF,once,-,TRBJ2-3,TRBV6-5
TGTGCCAGCAGCTCCGGACAGGCTTATAATTCACCCCTCCACTTT,CASSSGQAYNSPLHF,-,TRBD1,TRBJ1-6,TRBV7-8
TGCAGTGCTAGTAATGGACAGGGGGCAACCTACGAGCAGTACTTC,CSASNGQGATYEQYF,few,TRBD1,TRBJ2-7,TRBV20-1
TGCGCCAGCAGCCGAGGTCCAGGGGCTGGAAACACCATATATTTT,CASSRGPGAGNTIYF,-,-,TRBJ1-3,TRBV4-1
TGCGCCAGCAGCCGAGGGGGTTACAGCTCCTACGAGCAGTACTTC,CASSRGGYSSYEQYF,-,-,TRBJ2-7,TRBV4-1
TGTGCCAGCAGGCCGTCTAGTATCACCGGGGAGCTGTTTTTT,CASRPSSITGELFF,-,-,TRBJ2-2,TRBV28
TGTGCCAGCAGCCCGGACAGTCTCAATCAGCCCCAGCATTTT,CASSPDSLNQPQHF,-,-,TRBJ1-5,TRBV6-5
TGTGCCAGCGCTCGACTGCGGAATGAGCAGTTCTTC,CASARLRNEQFF,-,-,TRBJ2-1,TRBV3-1/TRBV3-2
TGCGCCAGCAGCTATCTGGGGGGAAGCTCCTACAATGAGCAGTTCTTC,CASSYLGGSSYNEQFF,-,-,TRBJ2-1,TRBV5-1
TGTGCCAGCAGCTACAGAGAGGCGGGGGGAGAGACCCAGTACTTC,CASSYREAGGETQYF,-,TRBD2,TRBJ2-5,TRBV7-2
TGTGCCAGTAGTATAGTCTCAGAGAGGTATGGCTACACCTTC,CASSIVSERYGYTF,-,-,TRBJ1-2,TRBV19
TGTGCCAGCAGCTTGGATACAAAGAACACTGAAGCTTTCTTT,CASSLDTKNTEAFF,-,-,TRBJ1-1,TRBV5-4
TGTGCCAGCAGCCAAAACGGACTAGCGGGGGGCACGAGCTCCTACGAGCAGTACTTC,CASSQNGLAGGTSSYEQYF,-,TRBD2,TRBJ2-7,TRBV11-2
TGTGCCAGCAGTATTGGACTAGCGGGGGTGAACGAGCAGTTCTTC,CASSIGLAGVNEQFF,-,TRBD2,TRBJ2-1,TRBV28
TGTGCCAGCAGCCCATTGACAGGGGGATTCGTAGAGACCCAGTACTTC,CASSPLTGGFVETQYF,-,TRBD1,TRBJ2-5,TRBV11-2
TGTGCCAGCAGGCCCGGGACTGGATCGGCAGATACGCAGTATTTT,CASRPGTGSADTQYF,-,-,TRBJ2-3,TRBV6-5
TGTGCCAGCAGCTACATAGCGGCTCAGGAGACCCAGTACTTC,CASSYIAAQETQYF,-,-,TRBJ2-5,TRBV7-9
TGTGCCATCCGCCCGGGACAGGGGGCTGCAGATACGCAGTATTTT,CAIRPGQGAADTQYF,-,TRBD1,TRBJ2-3,TRBV19
TGTGCCAGCTCACCACAGGGGCGAGTCACTGAAGCTTTCTTT,CASSPQGRVTEAFF,-,-,TRBJ1-1,TRBV18
TGTGCCATCGAAGACAGCCAAGAGACCCAGTACTTC,CAIEDSQETQYF,-,-,TRBJ2-5,TRBV24-1
TGTGCCAGCTCACCATACGAGGACAGGGCCTTTTATGGCTACACCTTC,CASSPYEDRAFYGYTF,-,TRBD1,TRBJ1-2,TRBV18
TGTGCCAGCAGCTTCGGGACTAGCGGGTTCCGAGATACGCAGTATTTT,CASSFGTSGFRDTQYF,-,TRBD2,TRBJ2-3,TRBV9
TGTGCCAGCTCCCTCACCGGGACAGGCCTAGAGCAGTACTTC,CASSLTGTGLEQYF,-,TRBD1,TRBJ2-7,TRBV27
TGTGCCACCAGCAGAGACCCTTTTAATCAGGTTGAAGCTTTCTTT,CATSRDPFNQVEAFF,few,-,TRBJ1-1,TRBV15
TGTGCCAGCAGCCAAGATGGAGCGGGGAGAGTCACAGATACGCAGTATTTT,CASSQDGAGRVTDTQYF,-,TRBD2,TRBJ2-3,TRBV4-2
TGTGCCAGCAGCCAGGGACAAAGCAATCAGCCCCAGCATTTT,CASSQGQSNQPQHF,-,-,TRBJ1-5,TRBV3-1/TRBV3-2
TGTGCCAGCAGCTCCTTAGTAGTATCCAACAATGAGCAGTTCTTC,CASSSLVVSNNEQFF,few,-,TRBJ2-1,TRBV13
TGTGCCAGCAGCCCCCGGACTAGCGGGGGTTTGGTTTATGAGCAGTTCTTC,CASSPRTSGGLVYEQFF,-,TRBD2,TRBJ2-1,TRBV9
TGTGCCAGCAGCCTTCTAGCGGGGGGGTACAATGAGCAGTTCTTC,CASSLLAGGYNEQFF,-,TRBD2,TRBJ2-1,TRBV11-3
TGCGCCAGCAGCTATGGACAGGGGGGTTCACCCCTCCACTTT,CASSYGQGGSPLHF,-,TRBD1,TRBJ1-6,TRBV4-1
TGTGCCAGCAGTTATAGTAGCACAGATACGCAGTATTTT,CASSYSSTDTQYF,-,-,TRBJ2-3,TRBV27
TGTGCCAGCAGCCCGACAGGATTTGGGAGAGGCTACACCTTC,CASSPTGFGRGYTF,-,-,TRBJ1-2,TRBV3-1/TRBV3-2
TGTGCCAGTAGTATAAACCAGGGGTGGGCCACCGGGGAGCTGTTTTTT,CASSINQGWATGELFF,-,-,TRBJ2-2,TRBV19
TGTGCCAGCAGCCAATCGGGACAGGGGAACACTGAAGCTTTCTTT,CASSQSGQGNTEAFF,-,TRBD1,TRBJ1-1,TRBV16
TGTGCCAGCTCATCAGCCGGGGAGCTGTTTTTT,CASSSAGELFF,-,-,TRBJ2-2,TRBV18
TGTGCCAGCAGCTTAGCACCGGGGACAGCTTTCAATGAGCAGTTCTTC,CASSLAPGTAFNEQFF,-,TRBD1,TRBJ2-1,TRBV7-7
TGTGCCAGCAGCCGAAGGCGGGACAGGGGGAATGAAAAACTGTTTTTT,CASSRRRDRGNEKLFF,-,TRBD1,TRBJ1-4,TRBV11-2
TGTGCCAGCAGCGCCAGGAGGGAGTTCACCGGGGAGCTGTTTTTT,CASSARREFTGELFF,-,-,TRBJ2-2,TRBV7-2
TGCAGCGTTCGTGACAGGGGCTCTGGCTACACCTTC,CSVRDRGSGYTF,few,TRBD1,TRBJ1-2,TRBV29-1
TGTGCCAGCAGTGATGGTCCCTATAGCAATCAGCCCCAGCATTTT,CASSDGPYSNQPQHF,-,-,TRBJ1-5,TRBV6-1
TGTGCCAGCAGTTTAAGTAGGCCAGGAAGCTACACCTTC,CASSLSRPGSYTF,few,-,TRBJ1-2,TRBV27
TGCGCCAGCAGCCCCGGGACTAGCTACAACCAAGAGACCCAGTACTTC,CASSPGTSYNQETQYF,-,TRBD2,TRBJ2-5,TRBV5-1
TGTGCCAGCAGCGTAGTTCCCGGGGGCACAGATACGCAGTATTTT,CASSVVPGGTDTQYF,-,-,TRBJ2-3,TRBV9